These 29 T cell receptor beta chains share one sample of origin, sequenced in a study of metastatic and nonmetastatic thyroid tumors. With MiXCR, TCRdb called clones anew from the PCR reads. The sample carries 60,000 to 85,000 clones, roughly a sixth recorded once. Not a single patient had been given any form of treatment at any point before undergoing thyroid surgery. The sample was blood. The receptors originated from a female donor with papillary thyroid cancer or a benign thyroid nodule (not recorded which). Some clones in this sample may be carry-over from other donors' samples.

This clone was seen repeatedly, ten times or more. The rearrangement uses TRBV11-2 and TRBJ2-7, with D possibly being TRBD1 or TRBD2 (7 bases each). CDR1 SGHAT and CDR2 FQNNGV come from the germline V gene. The CDR3 extends over 14 amino acids. Trimming shortened V by 1 base and J by 5 bases, and 12 bases separated the two germline ends. Here the CDR3 DNA reads TGTGCCAGCAGCTTAGGGGAGGGGGCGCACGAGCAGTACTTC. The encoded protein is CASSLGEGAHEQYF.

This clone was observed at least ten times. This chain connects TRBV20-1 to TRBJ2-7; no clear D gene. This CDR3 comprises 11 residues. Looked up from germline, CDR1 is DFQATT and CDR2 is SNEGSKA (reference sequence). V lost 2 bases and J lost 4, with 6 bases in between. CDR3 region: CSARMDYEQYF. DNA of the CDR3: TGCAGTGCTAGAATGGATTACGAGCAGTACTTC.

This clone was observed a few times. The CDR3: CSASSRDGRPQHF. The DNA for the CDR3 is TGCAGTGCTAGCTCCAGGGATGGCCGGCCCCAGCATTTT. The chain couples TRBV20-1 to TRBJ1-5, with D tentatively TRBD1 (5 bases). Germline assignment: CDR1 DFQATT and CDR2 SNEGSKA (reference sequence). V lost 3 bases to trimming and J lost 9 bases, with 15 bases between them. CDR3 size: 13 residues.

This clone was detected many times. The V gene is TRBV30, the J gene TRBJ1-5; no clear D. Trimming stripped 0 bases from V and 2 bases from J, with 8 bases between. CDR1 and CDR2 (germline): GTSNPN, SVGIG (reference sequence). The CDR3 loop spans 14 amino acids. The CDR3 region has the DNA TGTGCCTGGAGTGTAGGTGGGGGCAATCAGCCCCAGCATTTT. This translates into CAWSVGGGNQPQHF.

This clone was picked up many times. The chain recombines TRBV30 with TRBJ1-6, with D perhaps matching TRBD1 (5 bases). CDR1 is GTSNPN, CDR2 SVGIG, per germline (reference sequence). With 3 bases removed from V and 14 bases from J, the gap between germline ends came to 23 bases. This CDR3 is 15 amino acids long. CDR3 sequence (DNA): TGTGCCTGGAGGCCTCGGGACTCCAACTGGGGGGCCCTCCACTTT. Translation: CAWRPRDSNWGALHF.

This clone was seen at least ten times. This sample includes further DNA sequences coding for the same CDR3. V gene TRBV12-3 or TRBV12-4 combines with J gene TRBJ2-6, with D perhaps TRBD2 (6 bases). V shed 6 bases and J shed 0 bases, with 6 bases lying between them. This CDR3 region has 14 residues. CDR3 DNA: TGTGCCAGCAGGGAGGGCTCTGGGGCCAACGTCCTGACTTTC. Translating it yields CASREGSGANVLTF.

The V gene is TRBV5-6, the J gene TRBJ2-7; perhaps D is TRBD1 or TRBD2 (5 bases each). The CDR3 runs to 15 residues. Germline V gene sequence: CDR1 SGHDT, CDR2 YYEEEE. V dropped 4 bases and J dropped 3 bases, with 17 bases sitting between them. The CDR3 protein is CASSPGPGHNYEQYF. The CDR3 nucleotides read TGTGCCAGCAGCCCGGGACCAGGGCATAACTACGAGCAGTACTTC.

V and J are TRBV6-1 and TRBJ2-7; no clear D gene. The CDR3 runs to 12 residues. Germline assignment: CDR1 MNHNS and CDR2 SASEGT. The V end lost 8 bases, the J end lost 2 bases, and 10 bases lay between the germline ends. In DNA form, the CDR3 reads TGTGCCAGCTGGGTGTCCCCCTACGAGCAGTACTTC. It codes for CASWVSPYEQYF.

This clone was seen at least ten times. This chain joins TRBV9 and TRBJ2-1; weak D call: TRBD2 (6 bases). The CDR3 is 16 amino acids. CDR1 is SGDLS and CDR2 is YYNGEE in the germline V gene. The V gene lost 0 bases and the J gene lost 0 bases, with 10 bases spanning the gap. The CDR3 bases are TGTGCCAGCAGCGTAGGGGGGGAAAGCTCCTACAATGAGCAGTTCTTC. Translated, it gives CASSVGGESSYNEQFF. The variable domain in full, with the rest retrieved from reference TRBV9 and TRBJ2-1, is DSGVTQTPKHLITATGQRVTLRCSPRSGDLSVYWYQQSLDQGLQFLIQYYNGEERAKGNILERFSAQQFPDLHSELNLSSLELGDSALYFCASSVGGESSYNEQFFGPGTRLTVL.

This clone was counted only a few times. The chain recombines TRBV20-1 with TRBJ2-3, with a weak D call TRBD1 (5 bases). Germline CDR1 DFQATT, CDR2 SNEGSKA (reference sequence). The CDR3 is 16 residues long. CDR3 sequence: CSPRVRAGPSRDTQYF. The DNA for the CDR3 is TGCAGCCCTAGGGTTAGGGCAGGGCCTTCTAGAGATACGCAGTATTTT.

This chain links TRBV18 with TRBJ1-4; weak D call: TRBD1 (5 bases). Germline V gene data show CDR1 as KGHSH and CDR2 as LQKENI. Trimming took 3 bases from V and 5 from J, leaving 13 bases between them. This CDR3 is built from 15 residues. The chain's CDR3 is CASSPANRPNEKLFF. As DNA, the CDR3 is TGTGCCAGCTCACCTGCAAACAGGCCCAATGAAAAACTGTTTTTT.

This clone was detected ten times or more. The V call is TRBV5-1, the J call TRBJ2-2, with 7 nucleotides matching TRBD2. In germline, CDR1 is SGHRS, CDR2 YFSETQ. This CDR3 has 16 residues. Trimming removed 4 bases from V and 0 bases from J; junction bases left unmatched: 6. The CDR3 protein is CASSQPSGSNTGELFF. DNA for the CDR3: TGCGCCAGCAGCCAGCCTAGCGGTTCGAACACCGGGGAGCTGTTTTTT.

This clone was picked up many times. This rearrangement joins TRBV4-1 to TRBJ1-2; 12 nucleotides line up with TRBD1. Germline V gene lookup returns CDR1 MGHRA and CDR2 YSYEKL. The V and J ends lost 0 bases and 4 bases, in that order; junction bases with no gene match: 6. The CDR3 spans 17 residues. This chain's CDR3 is CASSQDGTGGGTYGYTF. CDR3 coding DNA: TGCGCCAGCAGCCAAGATGGGACAGGGGGCGGGACCTATGGCTACACCTTC.

This clone was found many times. The rearrangement uses TRBV19 and TRBJ1-5, with D possibly matching TRBD1 (5 bases). The CDR3 runs 14 residues. With 2 bases removed from V and 5 bases from J, the gap between germline ends came to 10 bases. CDR1 LNHDA and CDR2 SQIVND come from the germline V gene (reference sequence). CDR3 sequence reads: CASSIQGGDQPQHF. CDR3 DNA: TGTGCCAGTAGTATACAGGGAGGGGATCAGCCCCAGCATTTT. Variable domain in full (rest from reference TRBV19 and TRBJ1-5): DGGITQSPKYLFRKEGQNVTLSCEQNLNHDAMYWYRQDPGQGLRLIYYSQIVNDFQKGDIAEGYSVSREKKESFPLTVTSAQKNPTAFYLCASSIQGGDQPQHFGDGTRLSIL.

This clone was counted at least ten times. The chain links TRBV19 to TRBJ1-5; D gene ambiguous. V was cut by 3 bases and J by 0 bases, with 12 bases left in between. Germline assignment: CDR1 LNHDA and CDR2 SQIVND (reference sequence). The CDR3 has 16 amino acids. The CDR3: CASSIRVGGSNQPQHF. CDR3 DNA: TGTGCCAGTAGTATCCGGGTGGGAGGTAGCAATCAGCCCCAGCATTTT.

In this sample, this clone turned up many times. V is TRBV6-1 and J is TRBJ1-2, with a possible D match to TRBD1 (5 bases). The CDR3 runs 13 residues. Trimming removed 4 bases from V and 5 bases from J, with 11 bases in between. Per germline, CDR1 MNHNS and CDR2 SASEGT. In DNA, the CDR3 is TGTGCCAGCAGTGTCCGGGACCTTTATGGCTACACCTTC. Amino acid sequence: CASSVRDLYGYTF.

This clone was seen many times. The V and J genes are TRBV27 and TRBJ2-2; 9 bases align to TRBD1. Germline V gene lookup returns CDR1 MNHEY and CDR2 SMNVEV (reference sequence). V lost 5 bases, J lost 7 bases, and 8 bases stayed unmatched. The CDR3 has 15 residues. CDR3 DNA sequence: TGTGCCAGCAGTCAGCTACAGGGGGCTAACGGGGAGCTGTTTTTT. This encodes CASSQLQGANGELFF.

Only a few counts were recorded for this clone. V and J are TRBV20-1 and TRBJ2-7, with D possibly matching TRBD2 (5 bases). The germline V gene encodes CDR1 DFQATT and CDR2 SNEGSKA (reference sequence). This CDR3 is 15 amino acids long. Trimming took 6 bases from V and 6 from J, leaving 24 bases between them. The CDR3 spells CSAATAYPGSIEQYF. The CDR3 DNA reads TGCAGTGCCGCCACCGCTTACCCGGGGAGCATCGAGCAGTACTTC.

This clone was seen many times. The chain employs TRBV7-9 and TRBJ2-3; D might be TRBD1 or TRBD2, each matching 7 bases. Germline V gene lookup returns CDR1 SEHNR and CDR2 FQNEAQ (reference sequence). V gave up 7 bases and J gave up 2 bases, with 19 bases separating them. The CDR3 covers 16 residues. CDR3 sequence: CASILGGDRNTDTQYF. CDR3 nucleotides: TGTGCCAGCATCCTAGGGGGGGACAGAAACACAGATACGCAGTATTTT. Using reference TRBV7-9 and TRBJ2-3 for the parts outside the CDR3, the full variable domain is DTGVSQNPRHKITKRGQNVTFRCDPISEHNRLYWYRQTLGQGPEFLTYFQNEAQLEKSRLLSDRFSAERPKGSFSTLEIQRTEQGDSAMYLCASILGGDRNTDTQYFGPGTRLTVL.

In this sample, this clone turned up many times. The rearrangement links TRBV10-3 to TRBJ2-7, with TRBD2 matching 8 bases. After removal of 4 bases from V and 5 bases from J, the junction contained 19 bases not matched to a gene. CDR3 length equals 18 residues. Germline V gene sequence: CDR1 ENHRY, CDR2 SYGVKD. CDR3 nucleotides: TGTGCCATCAGTGTAGCCTTTCGGGAGGGCCTTTCGACCAACGAGCAGTACTTC. This gives the protein CAISVAFREGLSTNEQYF.

This clone was recorded many times. This chain joins TRBV7-9 and TRBJ1-4, with D uncertain. Trimming took 5 bases from V and 0 from J, leaving 10 bases between them. Germline CDR1 is SEHNR and CDR2 is FQNEAQ (reference sequence). The CDR3 runs to 15 residues. The CDR3 here is CASSRGTSTNEKLFF. CDR3 sequence (DNA): TGTGCCAGCAGCCGCGGAACCTCAACTAATGAAAAACTGTTTTTT.

Details on this clone: A read error may be the cause here, since a much bigger clone is one base away. Other DNA variants within this sample encode the same CDR3. This chain links TRBV16 with TRBJ2-1; D perhaps matches TRBD2 (6 bases). The CDR3 contains 16 residues. From germline, CDR1 is KGHSY and CDR2 FQNENV. Deletions cut 0 bases from V and 4 bases from J, with 13 bases between. The CDR3 DNA sequence: TGTGCCAGCAGCCAATCAGGTACGGGAGAGTACAATGAGCAGTTCTTC. Its translation: CASSQSGTGEYNEQFF.

Ten or more counts support this clone. The V and J genes are TRBV27 and TRBJ2-2; TRBD1 matches 8 bases. The V and J ends lost 7 bases and 6 bases, in that order; junction bases with no gene match: 7. Germline CDR1 MNHEY, CDR2 SMNVEV (reference sequence). This CDR3 region has 14 residues. Here the CDR3 reads CASNSGGEAGELFF. In nucleotides, the CDR3 is TGTGCCAGCAACTCAGGGGGCGAGGCCGGGGAGCTGTTTTTT.

This clone was seen many times. The chain is built from TRBV10-3 and TRBJ2-7; 8 positions match TRBD2. CDR1 and CDR2 (germline): ENHRY, SYGVKD. V lost 10 bases, J lost 6 bases, and 14 bases stayed unmatched. This CDR3 has 14 residues. In DNA, the CDR3 is TGTGCCAGTTCGGGGGGGCGCCAGGGTCGCGAGCAGTACTTC. Amino acid sequence: CASSGGRQGREQYF.

This clone occurred many times. At the DNA level, this CDR3 is encoded by other sequences in the same sample as well. The V gene is TRBV6-2 or TRBV6-3, the J gene TRBJ2-7; no clear D gene. Germline CDR1 and CDR2: MNHEY and SVGEGT. This CDR3 has 11 residues. Trimming removed 9 bases from V and 5 bases from J, with 11 bases in between. The CDR3 DNA reads TGTGCCAGTAACCGGCTCGACGAGCAGTACTTC. Amino acids: CASNRLDEQYF.

This clone was picked up many times. J is TRBJ1-1 and V is TRBV19; unclear D gene. CDR1 is LNHDA and CDR2 is SQIVND in the germline V gene (reference sequence). This CDR3 contains 15 residues. V was trimmed by 6 bases and J by 4 bases, leaving 18 bases between them. For the CDR3, the DNA is TGTGCCAGTAGCCCTACCCCAGTCGGGTCCACTGAAGCTTTCTTT. Protein product: CASSPTPVGSTEAFF.

This clone was observed many times. The rearrangement uses TRBV19 and TRBJ1-2, with a tentative D call TRBD1 (5 bases). The V and J ends lost 0 bases and 4 bases respectively, with 9 bases between them. CDR1 and CDR2 from the germline V gene are LNHDA and SQIVND (reference sequence). This CDR3 has 14 residues. The CDR3 sequence: CASSIDETAYGYTF. CDR3 nucleotides: TGTGCCAGTAGTATAGATGAGACAGCCTATGGCTACACCTTC.

This clone came up many times. CDR3 in DNA: TGCGCCAGCAGCTTCAACGTGGCCGGGGAGCTGTTTTTT. Translating it yields CASSFNVAGELFF. The genes are TRBV5-1 and TRBJ2-2; no clear D. The CDR3 totals 13 residues. Germline CDR1 SGHRS, CDR2 YFSETQ. V lost 2 bases, J lost 6 bases, and 8 bases lay in between.

This clone was seen at least ten times. Other DNA sequences in the same sample also yield this CDR3. The chain combines TRBV11-1 with TRBJ2-5; 12 bases fit TRBD1. Germline V gene data show CDR1 as SGHAT and CDR2 as FQDESV (reference sequence). V lost 5 bases and J lost 5; bases outside the gene matches: 6. The CDR3 has 15 amino acids. The CDR3 loop is CASSPGTGGRETQYF. The CDR3 region has the DNA TGTGCCAGCAGCCCCGGGACAGGGGGCAGGGAGACCCAGTACTTC.